Below, 30 T cell receptor beta chains from the same sample are listed, as sequenced in a study of radiotherapy plus CTLA-4 blockade in lung cancer (dated by TCRdb to the late 2010s). Library creation used the immunoSEQ multiplex PCR assay. TCRdb took this table from immuneACCESS and kept in-frame rearrangements with V and J called. Such tables lack part of the clones; where checked against another copy, unresolved V genes explain under half of the gap, and the rest is unexplained. In this sample the table shows roughly 76,000 clones, nearly 75% of which occur a single time. Clones ranked in the top ten supply around 10% of the sample. Specimen: peripheral blood, collected from a patient treated with radiotherapy plus ipilimumab. The receptors come from a human donor with non-small cell lung cancer whose response to radiotherapy plus ipilimumab could not be evaluated.

Many counts were recorded for this clone. The rearrangement joins TRBV21-1 to TRBJ1-2; the D call in the table, TRBD1, was not verified against the DNA. TRBV21-1 counts as a pseudogene. This CDR3 comprises 15 residues. The DNA of the CDR3 is TGTGCCAGCAGCACCGGACAGGGGCTTAACTATGGCTACACCTTC. As protein: CASSTGQGLNYGYTF.

The rearrangement uses TRBV5-4 and TRBJ2-3; 9 positions match TRBD2. V shed 2 bases and J 5 bases; nucleotides not matched to a gene: 9. In germline, CDR1 is SGHNT, CDR2 YYREEE (reference sequence). The CDR3 contains 16 residues. The CDR3 nucleotides read TGTGCCAGCAGCTTCGTAGGCGGGGGGGCCCAAGATACGCAGTATTTT. Translated: CASSFVGGGAQDTQYF.

V is TRBV7-3 and J is TRBJ1-1; D is uncertain. Germline lookup yields CDR1 SGHTA and CDR2 FQGTGA. The CDR3 has 13 amino acids. Trimming removed 2 bases at V and 1 base at J, with 5 bases between. The CDR3 region is CASSLDTNTEAFF. In nucleotides, the CDR3 is TGTGCCAGCAGCTTAGACACGAACACTGAAGCTTTCTTT.

This clone was seen a handful of times. Sequence at one end of the junction differs from germline and may be a read error. This sequence joins TRBV10-3 and TRBJ1-4, with a tentative D call TRBD1 (6 bases). The CDR3 runs to 12 residues. Germline V gene lookup returns CDR1 ENHRY and CDR2 SYGVKD. The CDR3 is CAISELTGPLIF. CDR3 in DNA: TGTGCCATCAGTGAGCTGACAGGCCCTTTAATTTTT.

CDR3 nucleotides: TGCGCCAGCAGTCAATCAACAGGGGGAAGGACTGAAGCTTTCTTT. Translated: CASSQSTGGRTEAFF. This chain links TRBV23-1 with TRBJ1-1; 8 bases map to TRBD1. TRBV23-1 is filed as an ORF, its function uncertain. The CDR3 consists of 15 residues. Trimming removed 0 bases from V and 5 bases from J; junction bases left unmatched: 5.

The genes are TRBV6-5 and TRBJ1-4, with 10 nucleotides matching TRBD1. V lost 6 bases and J lost 8; bases outside the gene matches: 6. Looked up from germline, CDR1 is MNHEY and CDR2 is SVGAGI. The CDR3 totals 14 residues. CDR3 sequence reads: CASRRQGAQEKLFF. The CDR3 coding sequence is TGTGCCAGCAGAAGACAGGGGGCGCAAGAAAAACTGTTTTTT.

The chain employs TRBV10-3 and TRBJ1-1; TRBD1 matches 10 bases. The ends lost 6 bases at V and 4 bases at J; junction bases unmatched: 2. There are 13 residues in the CDR3. CDR1 ENHRY and CDR2 SYGVKD come from the germline V gene. The CDR3 nucleotides are TGTGCCATCAGCTGGGACAGGGGCACTGAAGCTTTCTTT. It codes for CAISWDRGTEAFF.

CDR3 residues: CASSVASAGSGQETQYF. In nucleotides, the CDR3 is TGTGCCAGCAGTGTAGCGTCCGCGGGTAGCGGTCAAGAGACCCAGTACTTC. The gene calls are TRBV6-1 and TRBJ2-5; D is perhaps TRBD2 (6 bases). Germline CDR1 reads MNHNS; CDR2 reads SASEGT. This CDR3 comprises 17 residues. Trimming stripped 4 bases from V and 2 bases from J, with 20 bases between.

This clone showed up just once. The V gene is TRBV15, the J gene TRBJ1-2; D gene uncertain. The CDR3 sequence is 12 residues long. Per the germline V gene, CDR1 is LNHNV and CDR2 is YYDKDF (reference sequence). Between the trimmed V and J ends, which lost 3 bases and 7 bases, there was a span of 9 bases. The CDR3 DNA sequence: TGTGCCACCAGCAGGGATGACACTGGCTACACCTTC. Its protein product is CATSRDDTGYTF.

This clone was counted at least ten times. V is TRBV6-6 and J is TRBJ2-7; 8 nucleotides line up with TRBD2. This CDR3 is built from 13 residues. Germline assignment: CDR1 MNHNY and CDR2 SVGAGI (reference sequence). Trimming at V came to 8 bases and at J to 3 bases, leaving 6 bases not matched to a gene. The CDR3 loop reads CASQGLEVYEQYF. CDR3 in DNA: TGTGCCAGCCAGGGACTAGAGGTCTACGAGCAGTACTTC.

This rearrangement joins TRBV6-6 to TRBJ2-3, with D tentatively TRBD2 (5 bases). The length of the CDR3 is 15 residues. V shed 0 bases and J shed 5 bases, with 12 bases lying between them. The V gene's germline CDR1 is MNHNY and CDR2 SVGAGI (reference sequence). The CDR3 DNA is TGTGCCAGCAGTTACTCCTCAAGCCGGGGAGATACGCAGTATTTT. This codes for CASSYSSSRGDTQYF.

This clone has more than one count but fewer than ten. The chain has TRBV19 and TRBJ1-1, with a weak D call TRBD1 (6 bases). Germline CDR1 and CDR2: LNHDA and SQIVND (reference sequence). This CDR3 has 14 amino acids. The V end lost 5 bases, the J end lost 4 bases, and 14 bases lay between the germline ends. CDR3 residues: CASSFVRGTTEAFF. CDR3 nucleotides: TGTGCCAGTAGTTTCGTCAGGGGTACCACTGAAGCTTTCTTT.

The chain recombines TRBV7-3 with TRBJ2-5, with D possibly being TRBD2 (7 bases). This CDR3 is 14 amino acids long. V lost 5 bases and J 4 bases, leaving 14 bases between the germline ends. Germline CDR1 reads SGHTA; CDR2 reads FQGTGA. The CDR3: CASSVGGLGETQYF. DNA for the CDR3: TGTGCCAGCAGCGTCGGGGGGCTAGGAGAGACCCAGTACTTC.

This clone was observed a handful of times. The V and J genes are TRBV5-6 and TRBJ1-4; the D gene is possibly TRBD1 (5 bases). Germline lookup yields CDR1 SGHDT and CDR2 YYEEEE. The germline V and J ends were trimmed by 0 bases and 7 bases, with 16 bases remaining between them. This CDR3 contains 16 residues. The CDR3 sequence is CASSLGFGREGEKLFF. The CDR3 bases are TGTGCCAGCAGCTTGGGCTTCGGCAGGGAGGGTGAAAAACTGTTTTTT. Drawing the rest from reference TRBV5-6 and TRBJ1-4, the complete variable domain is DAGVTQSPTHLIKTRGQQVTLRCSPKSGHDTVSWYQQALGQGPQFIFQYYEEEERQRGNFPDRFSGHQFPNYSSELNVNALLLGDSALYLCASSLGFGREGEKLFFGSGTQLSVL.

This chain uses TRBV6-5 with TRBJ1-2, with D possibly being TRBD1 (6 bases). Per germline, CDR1 MNHEY and CDR2 SVGAGI. Trimming cost V 0 bases and J 6 bases, with 8 bases left between them. The CDR3 extends over 13 amino acids. CDR3 bases: TGTGCCAGCAGTTACTCACAGGGCCATGGCTACACCTTC. It yields the protein CASSYSQGHGYTF.

In this sample, this clone turned up a few times. V and J are TRBV5-4 and TRBJ1-3, with unresolved D. The CDR3 loop spans 14 amino acids. The germline V gene encodes CDR1 SGHNT and CDR2 YYREEE (reference sequence). V dropped 4 bases and J dropped 1 base, with 9 bases sitting between them. Here the CDR3 DNA reads TGTGCCAGCAGCCGGAGTTCTTCTGGAAACACCATATATTTT. Translated, it gives CASSRSSSGNTIYF.

This clone was seen a single time. The V gene is TRBV10-3, the J gene TRBJ1-5; 8 positions match TRBD1. The CDR3 is 13 amino acids. Germline V CDR1 and CDR2: ENHRY, SYGVKD. After removal of 10 bases from V and 7 bases from J, the junction contained 9 bases not matched to a gene. CDR3 in DNA: TGTGCCAGTGGGACAGGTTCAGAGCAGCCCCAGCATTTT. Residues: CASGTGSEQPQHF.

This clone was seen a handful of times. The gene calls are TRBV5-1 and TRBJ1-2; maybe TRBD1 (5 bases). Germline assignment: CDR1 SGHRS and CDR2 YFSETQ. There are 14 residues in the CDR3. The V end lost 1 base, the J end lost 6 bases, and 13 bases lay between the germline ends. CDR3 sequence: CASSLRGGIHGYTF. The CDR3 DNA sequence: TGCGCCAGCAGCTTGCGGGGCGGGATCCATGGCTACACCTTC.

This sequence joins TRBV5-4 and TRBJ2-4; 8 bases match TRBD1. The CDR3 loop spans 13 amino acids. Looked up from germline, CDR1 is SGHNT and CDR2 is YYREEE (reference sequence). Trimming at V came to 4 bases and at J to 13 bases, leaving 10 bases not matched to a gene. CDR3 nucleotides: TGTGCCAGCAGCAATGACCCTGACAGGGGCCAGTACTTC. It codes for CASSNDPDRGQYF.

This rearrangement joins TRBV19 to TRBJ1-1; D perhaps matches TRBD1 (5 bases). The V and J ends lost 5 bases and 3 bases respectively, with 19 bases between them. The CDR3 is 16 residues long. The germline gives CDR1 LNHDA, CDR2 SQIVND (reference sequence). CDR3 nucleotide sequence: TGTGCCAGTAGTTCGTTGTTATCGCAGGGTCACACTGAAGCTTTCTTT. Its protein product is CASSSLLSQGHTEAFF.

V gene TRBV5-6 combines with J gene TRBJ2-7; 8 nucleotides match TRBD1. The V segment lost 0 bases and the J segment 6 bases; nucleotides outside the gene matches: 5. Germline CDR1 and CDR2: SGHDT and YYEEEE. The CDR3 runs to 14 residues. CDR3 bases: TGTGCCAGCAGCTTGGCGACAGGGGCTGCCGAGCAGTACTTC. Protein: CASSLATGAAEQYF.

This chain links TRBV28 with TRBJ1-5; D is undetermined. Trimming removed 2 bases at V and 3 bases at J, with 8 bases between. The CDR3 has 14 amino acids. Germline-derived CDR1 and CDR2 are MDHEN and SYDVKM. CDR3 in DNA: TGTGCCAGCAGTTTAGGAGGCAACAATCAGCCCCAGCATTTT. This sequence encodes CASSLGGNNQPQHF.

This rearrangement joins TRBV7-2 to TRBJ1-3; D is unresolved. The CDR3 has 16 residues. Germline V lookup: CDR1 SGHTA, CDR2 FQGNSA. V lost 3 bases and J 0 bases, leaving 12 bases between the germline ends. The CDR3 is CASSFAGRGSGNTIYF. The CDR3 bases are TGTGCCAGCAGCTTCGCCGGACGGGGCTCTGGAAACACCATATATTTT.

This clone was found a few times. The V gene is TRBV6-6, the J gene TRBJ1-3; 7 nucleotides agree with TRBD1. V shed 5 bases, J shed 4 bases, and the junction held 5 bases outside the gene matches. The V gene's germline CDR1 is MNHNY and CDR2 SVGAGI (reference sequence). The CDR3 has 14 residues. As DNA, the CDR3 is TGTGCCAGCAGTGCAGGGGGTTACGGAAACACCATATATTTT. This codes for CASSAGGYGNTIYF.

As concerns this clone: The junction does not match germline at one end; this may be a read error. The CDR3 loop is CAGSEGPGPWGYTF. In DNA form, the CDR3 reads TGTGCCGGCAGTGAGGGGCCAGGGCCTTGGGGCTACACCTTC. This chain connects TRBV6-1 to TRBJ1-2, with D perhaps TRBD1 (5 bases). Germline V CDR1 and CDR2: MNHNS, SASEGT. The CDR3 runs 14 residues.

The chain couples TRBV18 to TRBJ2-1; 9 bases align to TRBD1. The V segment lost 3 bases and the J segment 3 bases; nucleotides outside the gene matches: 3. This CDR3 has 15 amino acids. The germline gives CDR1 KGHSH, CDR2 LQKENI. The CDR3 sequence: CASSPSDRGYNEQFF. In DNA, the CDR3 is TGTGCCAGCTCACCTTCGGACAGGGGCTACAATGAGCAGTTCTTC.

V usage is TRBV7-6 and J usage is TRBJ1-3; TRBD1 matches 7 bases. The length of the CDR3 is 15 residues. Germline V lookup: CDR1 SGHVS, CDR2 FNYEAQ. With 5 bases clipped from V and 4 bases from J, the junction kept 8 bases outside the gene matches. CDR3 DNA: TGTGCCAGCAGCCCCAAGTCAGGGGGGGGAAACACCATATATTTT. As protein: CASSPKSGGGNTIYF.

This chain links TRBV5-1 with TRBJ2-7; 9 bases are a match to TRBD1. Germline CDR1 reads SGHRS; CDR2 reads YFSETQ. The V gene end was trimmed by 4 bases and the J gene end by 3 bases; junction bases not matched to a gene: 5. This CDR3 is 14 amino acids long. CDR3 sequence (DNA): TGCGCCAGCAGCATAGGACAGGGGAGCTACGAGCAGTACTTC. It encodes CASSIGQGSYEQYF.

The chain uses TRBV30 and TRBJ2-3, with 12 bases identical to TRBD1. The CDR3 loop spans 16 amino acids. The ends lost 0 bases at V and 4 bases at J; junction bases unmatched: 5. In germline, CDR1 is GTSNPN, CDR2 SVGIG (reference sequence). The CDR3 region is CAWSVRGTGGADTQYF. The CDR3 coding sequence is TGTGCCTGGAGTGTACGAGGGACAGGGGGCGCAGATACGCAGTATTTT.

For the CDR3, the DNA is TGTGCCAGCAGTGCAGTTATTCCCACCGGGGAGCTGTTTTTT. Translated: CASSAVIPTGELFF. J is TRBJ2-2 and V is TRBV27, with D hard to call. CDR1 MNHEY and CDR2 SMNVEV come from the germline V gene (reference sequence). This CDR3 spans 14 amino acids. V was clipped by 5 bases and J by 4 bases, with 11 bases between them.